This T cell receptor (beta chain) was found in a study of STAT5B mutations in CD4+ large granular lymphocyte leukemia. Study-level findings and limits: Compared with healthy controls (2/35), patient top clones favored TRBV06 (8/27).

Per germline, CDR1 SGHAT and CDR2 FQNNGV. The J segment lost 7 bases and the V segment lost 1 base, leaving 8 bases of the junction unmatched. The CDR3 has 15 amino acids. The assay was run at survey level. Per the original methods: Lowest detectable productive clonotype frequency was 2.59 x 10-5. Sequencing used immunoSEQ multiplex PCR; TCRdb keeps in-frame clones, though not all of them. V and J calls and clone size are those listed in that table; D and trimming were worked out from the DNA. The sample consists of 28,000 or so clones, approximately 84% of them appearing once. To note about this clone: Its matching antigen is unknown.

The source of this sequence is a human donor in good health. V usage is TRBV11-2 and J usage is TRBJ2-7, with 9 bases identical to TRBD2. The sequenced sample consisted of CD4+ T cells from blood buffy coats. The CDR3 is CASSLVAGALGEQYF. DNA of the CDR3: TGTGCCAGCAGCTTAGTAGCGGGGGCTCTGGGGGAGCAGTACTTC.